A single sample is the source of the 3 T cell receptor beta chains below, sequenced in a study of T cells in Graves' hyperthyroidism and ophthalmopathy. TCR beta CDR3 region amplification was performed from RNA transcripts. During a first-round RT-PCR of the TCR CDR3, the HTBI primer set was used. Each CDR3 protein is one row after TCRdb ran MiXCR on the multiplex PCR reads. The sample records just under 750,000 distinct CDR3 sequences, around a third being singletons. The sample taken for sequencing was blood. Every receptor here comes from a middle-aged woman with Graves' hyperthyroidism.

In this sample, this clonotype turned up many times. V and J are TRBV7-3 and TRBJ1-2, with 7 bases aligning to TRBD1. V gave up 4 bases and J gave up 0 bases; unmatched junction bases: 8. CDR3 length: 16 residues. Germline V CDR1 and CDR2: SGHTA, FQGTGA. The CDR3 is CASSSVNRGPNYGYTF. The CDR3 DNA follows: TGTGCCAGCAGCTCCGTTAACAGGGGACCTAACTATGGCTACACCTTC.

The sample holds a few counts of this clonotype. The V gene is TRBV13, the J gene TRBJ2-7; 8 bases are a match to TRBD1. CDR3 length: 16 amino acids. Unmatched junction bases numbered 9, after V lost 3 bases and J lost 2 bases. Germline assignment: CDR1 PRHDT and CDR2 FYEKMQ (reference sequence). The CDR3 loop is CASSFLSQGVAYEQYF. The CDR3 DNA is TGTGCCAGCAGCTTCCTCTCACAGGGGGTCGCCTACGAGCAGTACTTC.

The sample holds many counts of this clonotype. The rearrangement joins TRBV6-5 to TRBJ1-1; TRBD1 is a possible D gene (6 bases). The CDR3 totals 13 residues. Germline V lookup: CDR1 MNHEY, CDR2 SVGAGI. V gave up 7 bases and J gave up 3 bases, with 12 bases separating them. The CDR3: CASKDSPYTEAFF. The CDR3 DNA sequence: TGTGCCAGCAAGGACAGCCCTTACACTGAAGCTTTCTTT.